This T cell receptor beta chain stems from a study of blood T cells in healthy people across ages. Broader study findings: A strong correlation was seen between TCR beta diversity and naive T cell percentage.

Alongside a J-beta primer mix, a sample-barcoded 5' primer served in a second PCR lasting roughly 6 to 11 cycles. TCRdb used MiXCR to reprocess the 5' RACE reads, holding one entry per CDR3 protein. The sample lists 1.4 million to 1.5 million distinct CDR3 sequences, approximately 40% occurring once. V shed 3 bases, J shed 5 bases, and the junction held 8 bases outside the gene matches. The CDR3 length is 17 residues. On this clonotype: Its antigen is as yet unknown.

The specimen was blood. This receptor was taken from a woman in her late teens or twenties in good health. The chain recombines TRBV12-3 or TRBV12-4 with TRBJ2-2, with TRBD1 identical over 11 bases. CDR3 DNA: TGTGCCAGCAGTTTGCGGCGGGACAGGGGGTATACCGGGGAGCTGTTTTTT. This codes for CASSLRRDRGYTGELFF.